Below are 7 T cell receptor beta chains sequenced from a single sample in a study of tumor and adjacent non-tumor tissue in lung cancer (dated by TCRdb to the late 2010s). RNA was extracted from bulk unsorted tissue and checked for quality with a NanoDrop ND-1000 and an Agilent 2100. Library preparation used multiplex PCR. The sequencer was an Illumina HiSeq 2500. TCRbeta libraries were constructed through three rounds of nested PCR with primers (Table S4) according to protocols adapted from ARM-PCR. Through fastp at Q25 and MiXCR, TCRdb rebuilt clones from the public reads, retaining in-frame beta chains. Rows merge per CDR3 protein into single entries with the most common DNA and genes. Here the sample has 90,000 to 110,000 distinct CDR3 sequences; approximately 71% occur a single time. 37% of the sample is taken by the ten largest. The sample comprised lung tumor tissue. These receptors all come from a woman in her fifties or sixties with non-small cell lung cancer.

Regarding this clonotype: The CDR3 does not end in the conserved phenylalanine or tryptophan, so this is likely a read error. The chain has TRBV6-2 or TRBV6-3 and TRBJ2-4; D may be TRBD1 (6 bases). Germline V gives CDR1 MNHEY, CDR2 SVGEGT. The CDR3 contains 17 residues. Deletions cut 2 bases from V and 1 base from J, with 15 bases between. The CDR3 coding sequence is TGTGCCAGCAGTTACGCATTGTCAGGGGTCGCCAAAAACATTCAGTACTTA. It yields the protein CASSYALSGVAKNIQYL.

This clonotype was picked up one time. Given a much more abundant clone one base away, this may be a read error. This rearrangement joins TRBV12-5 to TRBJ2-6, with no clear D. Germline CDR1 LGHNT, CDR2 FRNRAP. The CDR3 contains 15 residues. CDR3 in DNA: TGTGTTAGTAAGTCGGAAGGGACTGGGGCCAACGTCCTGACTTTC. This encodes CVSKSEGTGANVLTF.

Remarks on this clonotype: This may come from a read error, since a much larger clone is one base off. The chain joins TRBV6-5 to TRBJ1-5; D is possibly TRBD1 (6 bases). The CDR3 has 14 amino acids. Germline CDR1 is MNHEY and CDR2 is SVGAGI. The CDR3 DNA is TGTGCCAGCAGGCGCACAGGGAACGATCAGCCCCGGCATTTT. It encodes CASRRTGNDQPRHF.

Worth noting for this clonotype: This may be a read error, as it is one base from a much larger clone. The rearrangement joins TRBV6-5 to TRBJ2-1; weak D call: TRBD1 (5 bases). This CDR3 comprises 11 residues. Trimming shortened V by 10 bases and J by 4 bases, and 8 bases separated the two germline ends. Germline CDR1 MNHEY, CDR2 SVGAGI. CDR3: CANRQYNEQFF. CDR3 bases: TGTGCCAACAGGCAGTACAATGAGCAGTTCTTC.

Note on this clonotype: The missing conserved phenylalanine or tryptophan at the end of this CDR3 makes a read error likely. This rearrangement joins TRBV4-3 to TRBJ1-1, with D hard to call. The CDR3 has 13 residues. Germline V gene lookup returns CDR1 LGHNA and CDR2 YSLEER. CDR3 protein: CGSSQGYVTEAFY. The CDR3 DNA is TGCGGCAGCAGCCAAGGGTATGTCACTGAAGCTTTCTAT.

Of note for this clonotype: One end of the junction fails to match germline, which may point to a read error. DNA for the CDR3: TGTGCCAACAACTTAGATTCGGGGAGAGGCACTGTAGCTTTCTTT. Translating it yields CANNLDSGRGTVAFF. V gene TRBV11-3 combines with J gene TRBJ1-1, with D unresolved. Germline V gene data show CDR1 as SGHNT and CDR2 as YENEEA. The CDR3 loop spans 15 amino acids.

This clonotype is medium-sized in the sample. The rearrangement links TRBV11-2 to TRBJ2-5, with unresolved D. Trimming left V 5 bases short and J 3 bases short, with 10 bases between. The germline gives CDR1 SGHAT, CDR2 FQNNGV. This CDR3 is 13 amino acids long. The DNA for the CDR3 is TGTGCCAGCAGCACCCCTAACAAAGAGACCCAGTACTTC. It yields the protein CASSTPNKETQYF.